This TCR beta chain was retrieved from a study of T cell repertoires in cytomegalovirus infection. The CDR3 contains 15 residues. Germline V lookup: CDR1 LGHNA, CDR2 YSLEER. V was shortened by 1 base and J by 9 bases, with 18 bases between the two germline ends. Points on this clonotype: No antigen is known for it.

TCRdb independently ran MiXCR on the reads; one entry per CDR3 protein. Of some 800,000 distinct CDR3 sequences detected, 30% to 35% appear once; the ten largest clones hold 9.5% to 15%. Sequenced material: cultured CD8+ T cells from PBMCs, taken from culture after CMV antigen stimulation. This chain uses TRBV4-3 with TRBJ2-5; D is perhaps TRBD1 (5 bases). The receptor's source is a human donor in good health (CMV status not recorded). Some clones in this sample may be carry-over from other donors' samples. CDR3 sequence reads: CASSQAWQAPRAQYF. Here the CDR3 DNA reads TGCGCCAGCAGCCAAGCTTGGCAGGCACCCAGGGCCCAGTACTTC.